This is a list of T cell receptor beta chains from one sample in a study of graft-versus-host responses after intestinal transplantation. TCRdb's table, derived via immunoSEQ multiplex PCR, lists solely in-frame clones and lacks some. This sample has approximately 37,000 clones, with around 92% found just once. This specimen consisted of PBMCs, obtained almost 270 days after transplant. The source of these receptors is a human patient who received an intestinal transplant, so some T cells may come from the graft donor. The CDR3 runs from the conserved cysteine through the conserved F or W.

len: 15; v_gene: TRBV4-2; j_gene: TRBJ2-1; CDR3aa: CASSQIAASYNEQFF
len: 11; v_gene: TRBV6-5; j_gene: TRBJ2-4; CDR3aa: CASRDFGIQYF
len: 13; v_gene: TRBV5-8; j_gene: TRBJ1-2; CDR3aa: CASSWVTGYGYTF
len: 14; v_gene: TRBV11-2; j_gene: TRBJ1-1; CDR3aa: CASSLGLSDSGAFF
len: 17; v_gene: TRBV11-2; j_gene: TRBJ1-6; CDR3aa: CASSLGDRGRNNSPLHF
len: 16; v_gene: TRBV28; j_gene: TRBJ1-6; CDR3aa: CASSLTRQGGYSPLHF
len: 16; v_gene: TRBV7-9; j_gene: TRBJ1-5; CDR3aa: CASSSQTDRINQPQHF
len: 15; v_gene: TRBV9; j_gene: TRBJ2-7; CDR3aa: CASSEVTGGVDEQYF
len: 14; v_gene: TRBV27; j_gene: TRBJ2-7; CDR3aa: CASSPGPEVGEQYF
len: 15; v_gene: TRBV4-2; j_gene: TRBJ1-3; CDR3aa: CASSQDNRDENTIYF
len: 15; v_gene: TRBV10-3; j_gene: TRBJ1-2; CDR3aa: CAISELRGRDYGYTF
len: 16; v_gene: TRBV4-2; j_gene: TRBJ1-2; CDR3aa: CASSQPTGRANYGYTF
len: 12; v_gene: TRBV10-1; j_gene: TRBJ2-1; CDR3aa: CASSGGMNEQFF
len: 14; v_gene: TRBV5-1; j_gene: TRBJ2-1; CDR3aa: CASSLPRGYNEQFF
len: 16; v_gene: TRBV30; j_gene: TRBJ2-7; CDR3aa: CAWSPSRLGSSYEQYF